This is a list of T cell receptor beta chains from one sample in a study of T cell responses to AZD1222 COVID-19 vaccine. Profiled with immunoSEQ multiplex PCR; TCRdb holds only in-frame clones, not every one. The sample consists of 90,000 to 100,000 clones, roughly nine tenths of them appearing once. The sequencing used peripheral blood, collected on day 0 of AZD1222 vaccination. These receptors came from an adult in good health. The CDR3 runs from the conserved cysteine through the conserved F or W. The D gene is left open where the match is weak. Some rows mark clone size as missing; the rest say once, few, many or name a class of expanded clone.

TRBJ1-4,TRBV6-5,.,TRBD1,CASSYLRGASEKLFF,TGTGCCAGCAGTTACCTCAGGGGGGCGAGTGAAAAACTGTTTTTT
TRBJ1-2,TRBV19,.,.,CASSTWVGYTF,TGTGCCAGTAGTACCTGGGTTGGCTACACCTTC
TRBJ2-7,TRBV11-2,.,.,CASSFISGAYEQYF,TGTGCCAGCAGCTTTATCTCCGGGGCCTACGAGCAGTACTTC
TRBJ1-1,TRBV7-8,.,.,CASSLAVRGEYRSDTEAFF,TGTGCCAGCAGCTTAGCTGTGAGGGGCGAGTATAGGTCGGACACTGAAGCTTTCTTT
TRBJ2-7,TRBV7-9,.,.,CASSPWAGPSYEQYF,TGTGCCAGCAGCCCCTGGGCAGGGCCCTCCTACGAGCAGTACTTC
TRBJ2-7,TRBV28,.,TRBD1,CASWDRGYEQYF,TGTGCCAGTTGGGACAGGGGCTACGAGCAGTACTTC
TRBJ2-3,TRBV5-1,.,.,CASSLLPAGTTDTQYF,TGCGCCAGCAGCTTGCTACCAGCGGGTACCACAGATACGCAGTATTTT
TRBJ2-3,TRBV10-3,.,.,CAISHSEYTQYF,TGTGCCATCAGCCACTCCGAATATACGCAGTATTTT
TRBJ2-7,TRBV12-3/TRBV12-4,.,.,CASSSGLHEQYF,TGTGCCAGCAGCTCTGGGCTTCACGAGCAGTACTTC
TRBJ1-1,TRBV7-2,.,.,CASSPIWSRGTEAFF,TGTGCCAGCAGCCCCATTTGGTCCCGGGGGACTGAAGCTTTCTTT
TRBJ2-3,TRBV5-4,.,TRBD2,CASSASSGSTHTDTQYF,TGTGCCAGCAGCGCCTCTAGCGGGTCAACACACACAGATACGCAGTATTTT
TRBJ2-7,TRBV14,.,TRBD1,CASSPLGQGLVEQYF,TGTGCCAGCAGCCCCTTAGGACAGGGTTTGGTCGAGCAGTACTTC
TRBJ1-2,TRBV15,.,TRBD1,CATSRDLGTVINYGYTF,TGTGCCACCAGCAGAGATTTGGGGACAGTCATAAACTATGGCTACACCTTC
TRBJ2-1,TRBV7-2,.,.,CASSLLGSGASHEQFF,TGTGCCAGCAGCTTATTGGGGTCAGGGGCAAGTCATGAGCAGTTCTTC
TRBJ1-1,TRBV21-1,.,.,CASSRGGKDTEAFF,TGTGCCAGCAGCAGGGGCGGAAAGGACACTGAAGCTTTCTTT
TRBJ1-1,TRBV4-1,few,TRBD1,CASSQGDRDYPEAFF,TGCGCCAGCAGCCAAGGCGACAGGGACTATCCTGAAGCTTTCTTT
TRBJ1-2,TRBV4-2,.,.,CASSYQVGLDGYTF,TGTGCCAGCAGCTATCAAGTCGGGCTTGATGGCTACACCTTC
TRBJ1-1,TRBV28,.,.,CASAPMNTEAFF,TGTGCCAGCGCACCTATGAACACTGAAGCTTTCTTT
TRBJ1-1,TRBV4-2,.,TRBD1,CASSSTGGNTEAFF,TGTGCCAGCAGCTCGACAGGGGGAAACACTGAAGCTTTCTTT
TRBJ2-4,TRBV7-9,.,TRBD1,CASTKPPGTGIKNIQYF,TGTGCCAGCACCAAGCCGCCAGGGACAGGGATAAAAAACATTCAGTACTTC
TRBJ1-1,TRBV6-5,.,.,CASSRGNTEAFF,TGTGCCAGCAGCCGGGGGAACACTGAAGCTTTCTTT
TRBJ2-4,TRBV6-5,.,TRBD1,CANVGSPGTGNIQYF,TGTGCCAACGTTGGAAGCCCCGGGACAGGAAACATTCAGTACTTC
TRBJ1-3,TRBV5-6,.,TRBD1,CASTGGSGNTIYF,TGTGCCAGTACAGGGGGCTCTGGAAACACCATATATTTT
TRBJ2-1,TRBV15,.,TRBD2,CATSREVAGLYNEQFF,TGTGCCACCAGCAGAGAGGTAGCGGGGCTCTACAATGAGCAGTTCTTC
TRBJ1-2,TRBV12-3/TRBV12-4,once,TRBD1,CATRRDRDYGYTF,TGTGCCACCCGACGGGACAGGGACTATGGCTACACCTTC
TRBJ2-7,TRBV10-3,.,.,CAISERVSSYEQYF,TGTGCCATCAGTGAAAGGGTTTCCTCCTACGAGCAGTACTTC
TRBJ2-3,TRBV7-9,.,.,CASRRGWSDTQYF,TGTGCCAGCCGGAGGGGGTGGTCAGATACGCAGTATTTT
TRBJ1-1,TRBV7-2,.,.,CASSSVSGTEAFF,TGTGCCAGCAGCTCCGTCTCGGGCACTGAAGCTTTCTTT
TRBJ1-5,TRBV6-5,.,.,CASSSRETYQPQHF,TGTGCCAGCAGTTCCAGGGAAACCTATCAGCCCCAGCATTTT
TRBJ2-5,TRBV13,.,.,CASSLTGGPRPETQYF,TGTGCCAGCAGCTTAACCGGGGGGCCCCGTCCAGAGACCCAGTACTTC
TRBJ1-2,TRBV18,.,TRBD1,CASARGSGYTF,TGTGCCAGCGCCAGGGGGTCTGGCTACACCTTC
TRBJ1-5,TRBV19,.,.,CASSIDRGQPQHF,TGTGCCAGTAGTATAGATCGAGGGCAGCCCCAGCATTTT
TRBJ1-1,TRBV6-1,.,.,CASSEDPTEAFF,TGTGCCAGCAGTGAAGATCCTACTGAAGCTTTCTTT
TRBJ1-4,TRBV15,.,.,CATSRWGPNEKLFF,TGTGCCACCAGCAGATGGGGCCCAAATGAAAAACTGTTTTTT
TRBJ2-2,TRBV3-1/TRBV3-2,.,.,CASSLWRSGELFF,TGTGCCAGCAGCCTTTGGCGATCTGGGGAGCTGTTTTTT
TRBJ2-5,TRBV3-1/TRBV3-2,.,.,CASSRLRTQGRETQYF,TGTGCCAGCAGCCGCCTTCGCACTCAGGGGAGGGAGACCCAGTACTTC
TRBJ1-2,TRBV7-9,.,.,CASSLGGVDYGYTF,TGTGCCAGCAGCTTAGGAGGGGTGGACTATGGCTACACCTTC
TRBJ1-1,TRBV13,.,TRBD1,CASSKAGGGTEAFF,TGTGCCAGCAGCAAAGCAGGGGGAGGCACTGAAGCTTTCTTT
TRBJ2-7,TRBV12-5,.,TRBD2,CASLASGSYEQYF,TGTGCTAGTCTAGCTAGCGGTTCCTACGAGCAGTACTTC
TRBJ1-3,TRBV23-1,.,.,CASSQSLSGNTIYF,TGCGCCAGCAGTCAATCCCTCTCTGGAAACACCATATATTTT
TRBJ2-7,TRBV27,.,.,CASRDTGYSYEQYF,TGTGCCAGCAGAGACACAGGGTACTCCTACGAGCAGTACTTC
TRBJ2-3,TRBV29-1,.,TRBD1,CSVEDLPGGLDTQYF,TGCAGCGTTGAAGATCTTCCAGGGGGCTTGGATACGCAGTATTTT
TRBJ1-2,TRBV9,.,TRBD1,CASSQGDSRPYGYTF,TGTGCCAGCAGCCAGGGGGATTCTAGGCCCTATGGCTACACCTTC
TRBJ2-4,TRBV5-1,.,.,CASSEGNSKNIQYF,TGCGCCAGCAGCGAGGGGAATTCCAAAAACATTCAGTACTTC
TRBJ1-1,TRBV5-6,.,.,CASSLVGTEAFF,TGTGCCAGCAGCTTGGTAGGGACTGAAGCTTTCTTT